Sequencing of this T cell receptor (beta chain) was carried out in a study of blood T cell repertoires in COVID-19 (TCRdb year 2020). Background for the entire study: Collaborator samples came from the United States, Italy and Spain and covered acute and convalescent phases of COVID-19. The material from the prospective study consisted of cDNA or gDNA derived from T cells, B-cell-depleted T cells, or PBMCs. Subjects who had been exposed to COVID-19, were actively infected with it, or had recovered from it provided the deeply sampled blood TCRbeta repertoires that made up the dataset. The repertoires were made available in a free public database intended to serve as a resource for research on the immune response to SARS-CoV-2. Samples came from the ongoing ImmuneRACE study (first 160 participants) plus 1,254 subjects from 6 global collaborators. A de-identified subject ID, COVID-19 status, age in years and sex were almost always included in the sample metadata. Where available, HLA class I and class II types were taken from metadata supplied by the sample provider and were not determined by assay-based typing. Here is what the overall study found, with its caveats: Clinical and demographic metadata were provided uncurated, with the amount varying by source and participant.

Each collaborating institution followed its own protocols to collect whole blood in K2EDTA tubes. For TCRbeta analysis, collaborators shipped samples in one of three forms: frozen whole blood, isolated PBMCs, or DNA extracted from either of those sample types. As concerns this clone: Its antigen is still unknown. The sample holds no much larger clone one base away, and base qualities are not on file.

The CDR3 covers 15 residues, taking in both the cysteine and the phenylalanine. The retained sequence is limited to the CDR3, 45 bases, with the frame set at the first base. V drops 9 bases and J drops 3 bases, leaving 20 bases in between. The germline V gene gives CDR1 as SGHTA and CDR2 as FQGNSA. TCRbeta CDR3 regions were amplified from genomic DNA using the immunoSEQ Assay, a bias-controlled multiplex PCR. Concerning the study's data processing: The number of nucleated cells in each sample was estimated from the amplification of reference gene primers within the assay. To quantify the absolute abundance of each unique TCRbeta CDR3 rearrangement, sequence reads were collapsed and filtered. For each sample, productive Simpson clonality was calculated as the square root of Simpson's diversity index over productive rearrangements. The immuneACCESS repertoire file appears here via TCRdb, limited to in-frame rearrangements. These files lack a portion of the clones; in checked studies, under half of the deficit traces to unresolved V genes, and the cause of the others is not known. The D gene and trimming were derived from the DNA, and the V and J assignments and clone size from that table. The sample has a few hundred thousand clones on record, roughly 84% of them singletons. In total, the top ten clones hold 1% of the sample.

This sequence uses TRBV7-2 and TRBJ1-2; the D gene cannot be resolved reliably. The TCR originated in a man aged 50 or older with active or convalescent COVID-19. The sequenced material came from peripheral blood. The sequenced DNA: TGTGCCAGTACCCAAAGGTTGGGGAGGGACTATGGCTACACCTTC. It is translated as CASTQRLGRDYGYTF.